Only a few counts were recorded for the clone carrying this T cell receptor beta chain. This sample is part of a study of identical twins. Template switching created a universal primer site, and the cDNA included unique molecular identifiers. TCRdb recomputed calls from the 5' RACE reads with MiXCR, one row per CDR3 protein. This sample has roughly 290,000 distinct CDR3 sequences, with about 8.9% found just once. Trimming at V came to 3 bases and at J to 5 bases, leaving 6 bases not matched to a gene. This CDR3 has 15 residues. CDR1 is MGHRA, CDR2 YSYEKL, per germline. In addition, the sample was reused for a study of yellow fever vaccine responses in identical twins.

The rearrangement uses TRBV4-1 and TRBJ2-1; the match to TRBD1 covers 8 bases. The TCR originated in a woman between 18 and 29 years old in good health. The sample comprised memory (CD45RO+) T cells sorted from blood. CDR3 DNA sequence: TGCGCCAGCAGCCACCCCCGGACAGGGAACAATGAGCAGTTCTTC. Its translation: CASSHPRTGNNEQFF.